This is a list of T cell receptor beta chains from one sample in a study of T cell responses to AZD1222 COVID-19 vaccine. Data came from immunoSEQ multiplex PCR; TCRdb stores just in-frame clones and leaves some out. The repertoire holds about 140,000 clones, with about 89% as singletons. Specimen: peripheral blood, collected 28 days after the second dose of the MenACWY control vaccine. All receptors derive from an adult who received the MenACWY meningococcal vaccine as a control. Each CDR3 is given with its conserved first and last residue. The D gene is left open where the match is weak. Size is stated for part of the rows, as once, few or many counts, or as a class when the clone is expanded.

d_call	v_call	clone_size	j_call	cdr3_aa	cdr3_nt
TRBD2	TRBV7-9	-	TRBJ2-3	CASSNLAGGTDTQYF	TGTGCCAGCAGCAACCTAGCGGGGGGCACAGATACGCAGTATTTT
-	TRBV6-2/TRBV6-3	-	TRBJ1-2	CASSRRDRPHYGYTF	TGTGCCAGCAGTCGTCGGGACCGCCCTCACTATGGCTACACCTTC
TRBD1	TRBV12-3/TRBV12-4	-	TRBJ2-5	CASSRTGPGTQYF	TGTGCCAGCAGTCGGACAGGCCCAGGGACCCAGTACTTC
-	TRBV20-1	-	TRBJ1-4	CSASRSAATNEKLFF	TGCAGTGCTAGTAGATCCGCGGCAACTAATGAAAAACTGTTTTTT
TRBD1	TRBV7-6	-	TRBJ2-5	CASSLARTGASAQYF	TGTGCCAGCAGCTTAGCCAGGACAGGGGCCAGTGCCCAGTACTTC
-	TRBV18	-	TRBJ1-1	CASSPPLNTEAFF	TGTGCCAGCTCACCACCTTTGAACACTGAAGCTTTCTTT
TRBD2	TRBV7-3	once	TRBJ2-4	CASSLGTSGAKNIQYF	TGTGCCAGCAGCCTCGGGACTAGCGGGGCCAAAAACATTCAGTACTTC
-	TRBV28	once	TRBJ1-4	CASLGGAHFLDNEKLFF	TGTGCCAGCCTTGGGGGAGCTCACTTCCTCGACAATGAAAAACTGTTTTTT
-	TRBV19	-	TRBJ1-2	CASLTANYGYTF	TGTGCCAGCCTTACAGCTAACTATGGCTACACCTTC
-	TRBV18	-	TRBJ1-2	CASSPSGEKNGYTF	TGTGCCAGCTCACCATCAGGGGAGAAAAATGGCTACACCTTC
TRBD1	TRBV3-1/TRBV3-2	-	TRBJ1-4	CASSQERGRGIEKLFF	TGTGCCAGCAGCCAAGAGCGGGGCAGGGGGATCGAAAAACTGTTTTTT
-	TRBV6-5	-	TRBJ2-7	CASSSPDGNSYEQYF	TGTGCCAGCAGTTCCCCGGACGGAAACTCCTACGAGCAGTACTTC
-	TRBV28	-	TRBJ1-2	CATSPQKNYGYTF	TGTGCCACCTCCCCCCAGAAAAACTATGGCTACACCTTC
-	TRBV27	-	TRBJ2-3	CASSVRDLGGSDTQYF	TGTGCCAGCAGTGTCAGGGACCTAGGGGGTTCAGATACGCAGTATTTT
-	TRBV5-6	-	TRBJ2-7	CASSGGQHEQYF	TGTGCCAGCAGCGGCGGACAACACGAGCAGTACTTC
-	TRBV19	-	TRBJ1-5	CASRDPISNQPQHF	TGTGCCAGTAGAGACCCAATATCCAATCAGCCCCAGCATTTT
TRBD1	TRBV19	-	TRBJ2-1	CASNRGLYNEQFF	TGTGCCAGTAACAGGGGATTGTACAATGAGCAGTTCTTC
-	TRBV6-1	-	TRBJ1-5	CASSELRMVSNQPQHF	TGTGCCAGCAGTGAACTAAGGATGGTTAGCAATCAGCCCCAGCATTTT
-	TRBV7-9	-	TRBJ2-2	CASSFTGPGELFF	TGTGCCAGCAGCTTTACCGGGCCCGGGGAGCTGTTTTTT
TRBD2	TRBV5-1	-	TRBJ2-7	CASRLSGSYEQYF	TGCGCCAGCAGACTTAGCGGGAGTTACGAGCAGTACTTC
TRBD2	TRBV7-3	-	TRBJ2-1	CASSSGLAFLNEQFF	TGTGCCAGCAGCTCGGGACTAGCTTTCCTCAATGAGCAGTTCTTC
-	TRBV11-2	-	TRBJ2-2	CASRETTGELFF	TGTGCCAGCAGAGAGACCACCGGGGAGCTGTTTTTT
-	TRBV19	-	TRBJ1-5	CASTPGQYSNQPQHF	TGTGCCAGTACCCCGGGGCAATATAGCAATCAGCCCCAGCATTTT
-	TRBV10-3	-	TRBJ2-7	CAISEGTSYEQYF	TGTGCCATCAGTGAGGGCACCTCCTACGAGCAGTACTTC
TRBD2	TRBV7-2	-	TRBJ2-3	CASSLLSGRWADTQYF	TGTGCCAGCAGCTTATTGAGCGGGAGGTGGGCTGATACGCAGTATTTT
-	TRBV6-2/TRBV6-3	-	TRBJ2-1	CASSRNAHEQFF	TGTGCCAGCAGCCGAAACGCCCATGAGCAGTTCTTC
TRBD2	TRBV4-1	-	TRBJ2-3	CASSQDLGTSGRDTQYF	TGCGCCAGCAGCCAAGATTTGGGGACTAGCGGGAGGGATACGCAGTATTTT
TRBD2	TRBV29-1	once	TRBJ2-1	CSVEGTSSYNEQFF	TGCAGCGTTGAAGGGACTAGTTCCTACAATGAGCAGTTCTTC
-	TRBV9	-	TRBJ2-7	CASSVGGSGSTSQYF	TGTGCCAGCAGCGTAGGAGGGTCGGGGAGTACGAGCCAGTACTTC
-	TRBV2	-	TRBJ2-2	CASSALLANTGELFF	TGTGCCAGCAGTGCACTATTAGCGAACACCGGGGAGCTGTTTTTT
-	TRBV28	-	TRBJ1-3	CASSPYRSGNTIYF	TGTGCCAGCAGTCCCTATAGATCTGGAAACACCATATATTTT
-	TRBV14	-	TRBJ2-7	CASSQVRDPGREQYF	TGTGCCAGCAGCCAAGTACGGGACCCGGGGAGGGAGCAGTACTTC
TRBD1	TRBV15	-	TRBJ1-3	CATSRSRGLGENTIYF	TGTGCCACCAGCAGGAGCAGGGGGCTAGGGGAAAACACCATATATTTT
TRBD2	TRBV19	-	TRBJ2-1	CASSIRREIYNEQFF	TGTGCCAGTAGTATCAGGCGGGAGATCTACAATGAGCAGTTCTTC
-	TRBV27	once	TRBJ2-7	CASSKFRTGGEYEQYF	TGTGCCAGCAGTAAGTTTAGGACAGGCGGGGAATACGAGCAGTACTTC
-	TRBV6-5	-	TRBJ2-5	CASKAWGPQETQYF	TGTGCCAGCAAGGCGTGGGGACCCCAAGAGACCCAGTACTTC
TRBD1	TRBV28	-	TRBJ1-5	CASSQTGFQPQHF	TGTGCCAGCAGTCAGACAGGGTTCCAGCCCCAGCATTTT
TRBD2	TRBV4-3	-	TRBJ2-6	CASSVTASGRAAGANVLTF	TGCGCCAGCAGCGTGACTGCCAGCGGGAGGGCCGCTGGGGCCAACGTCCTGACTTTC